The 5 T cell receptor beta chains in this list originate from one sample, sequenced in a study of technical replicates of blood from several donors. Produced via immunoSEQ multiplex PCR; TCRdb's table is partial and in-frame only. The sample lists about 68,000 clones, about 97% occurring once. Specimen: T cells isolated from PBMCs. Every receptor here comes from a human donor in good health.

The rearrangement uses TRBV7-3 and TRBJ2-2; 7 bases are shared with TRBD2. The V gene end was trimmed by 3 bases and the J gene end by 5 bases; junction bases not matched to a gene: 6. Germline lookup yields CDR1 SGHTA and CDR2 FQGTGA. This CDR3 has 15 residues. The CDR3 DNA reads TGTGCCAGCAGCTTTGAGGGAGGGCTGACCGGGGAGCTGTTTTTT. It codes for CASSFEGGLTGELFF.

The chain combines TRBV6-6 with TRBJ2-5; 7 bases map to TRBD1. V shed 2 bases and J 1 base; nucleotides not matched to a gene: 7. CDR3 length: 16 amino acids. Germline assignment: CDR1 MNHNY and CDR2 SVGAGI (reference sequence). CDR3 sequence (DNA): TGTGCCAGCAGTTACCGGACGACAGGGCCCCAAGAGACCCAGTACTTC. Its protein product is CASSYRTTGPQETQYF.

This chain links TRBV27 with TRBJ2-5, with TRBD2 as a possible D gene (6 bases). Per the germline V gene, CDR1 is MNHEY and CDR2 is SMNVEV (reference sequence). This CDR3 has 13 residues. Trimming removed 2 bases at V and 5 bases at J, with 9 bases between. CDR3 sequence reads: CASSLGGRETQYF. The CDR3 nucleotides are TGTGCCAGCAGTTTAGGGGGGAGGGAGACCCAGTACTTC.

The chain couples TRBV30 to TRBJ2-1; 8 nucleotides align to TRBD2. Germline assignment: CDR1 GTSNPN and CDR2 SVGIG (reference sequence). With V trimmed by 3 bases and J by 2 bases, 3 bases remained unmatched. The CDR3 is made up of 14 amino acids. CDR3 loop: CAWRTSATYNEQFF. The DNA of the CDR3 is TGTGCCTGGAGGACTAGCGCGACCTACAATGAGCAGTTCTTC.

V is TRBV7-9 and J is TRBJ2-5; D not certain. V lost 3 bases and J lost 3, with 23 bases in between. The CDR3 spans 18 residues. Looked up from germline, CDR1 is SEHNR and CDR2 is FQNEAQ (reference sequence). This CDR3 reads CASSFPAPPKEMEETQYF. In DNA, the CDR3 is TGTGCCAGCAGCTTTCCAGCTCCGCCAAAGGAGATGGAAGAGACCCAGTACTTC. Combining the CDR3 with reference TRBV7-9 and TRBJ2-5 gives the whole variable domain DTGVSQNPRHKITKRGQNVTFRCDPISEHNRLYWYRQTLGQGPEFLTYFQNEAQLEKSRLLSDRFSAERPKGSFSTLEIQRTEQGDSAMYLCASSFPAPPKEMEETQYFGPGTRLLVL.